Listed below are T cell receptor beta chains from one sample, sequenced in a study of T cell changes during pregnancy in multiple sclerosis. Produced via immunoSEQ multiplex PCR; TCRdb's table is partial and in-frame only. The sample consists of 90,000 to 100,000 clones, 90% to 95% of them appearing once. The starting material was peripheral blood, obtained in the first trimester of pregnancy. These receptors originate from a female donor with multiple sclerosis, enrolled in a pregnancy study. Both conserved end residues are part of each CDR3. A D gene is named only where the DNA matches it firmly. Only some rows state a clone size, as once, few, many or a class for expanded clones.

TRBV27	.	.	TRBJ1-5	TGTGCCAGCAGTTTGGGCAGCAATCAGCCCCAACATTTT	CASSLGSNQPQHF
TRBV9	once	.	TRBJ2-2	TGTGCCAGCAGCGTAGCGCGAGCTTATAAGAACACCGGGGAGCTGTTTTTT	CASSVARAYKNTGELFF
TRBV19	.	TRBD2	TRBJ2-5	TGTGCCAGTAGTCCCTGGGGGGGAGAGACCCAGTACTTC	CASSPWGGETQYF
TRBV5-4	.	.	TRBJ2-3	TGTGCCAGCAGCTGGACAGATCCTAGCACAGATACGCAGTATTTT	CASSWTDPSTDTQYF
TRBV6-6	once	.	TRBJ2-3	TGTGCCAGCAGTCCCGACTCAGATACGCAGTATTTT	CASSPDSDTQYF
TRBV18	.	TRBD1	TRBJ1-5	TGTGCCAGCTCACCTGACGGACAGGGCAATCAGCCCCAGCATTTT	CASSPDGQGNQPQHF
TRBV29-1	.	.	TRBJ2-7	TGCAGCGTTGGTGCGAACCACGAGCAGTACTTC	CSVGANHEQYF
TRBV27	.	.	TRBJ2-1	TGTGCCAGCAGTTTATTAGGGGATGAGCAGTTCTTC	CASSLLGDEQFF
TRBV20-1	once	TRBD1	TRBJ1-2	TGCAGTGCACCGACAGGGGGAGGCTACACCTTC	CSAPTGGGYTF
TRBV5-1	.	.	TRBJ1-2	TGCGCCAGCAGCTTGGCTGCCCCTAGTCCGCAATATGGCTACACCTTC	CASSLAAPSPQYGYTF
TRBV18	once	.	TRBJ1-1	TGTGCCAGCTCACTCGGACAGTTGAACACTGAAGCTTTCTTT	CASSLGQLNTEAFF
TRBV9	.	TRBD2	TRBJ2-3	TGTGCCAGCAGTGAGACTAGCGGGGCCACAGATACGCAGTATTTT	CASSETSGATDTQYF
TRBV14	.	.	TRBJ2-7	TGTGCCAGCAGCCACAGTAATCCCTACGAGCAGTACTTC	CASSHSNPYEQYF
TRBV5-1	.	.	TRBJ2-3	TGCGCCAGCAGCAGAGGGGGAGGGACAGATACGCAGTATTTT	CASSRGGGTDTQYF
TRBV6-4	.	TRBD2	TRBJ2-1	TGTGCCAGCAGTGAAACCGGGACTAGCGGCTACAATGAGCAGTTCTTC	CASSETGTSGYNEQFF
TRBV15	once	.	TRBJ1-6	TGTGCCACCAGCAGAGATTTCGCTACTGATTCACCCCTCCACTTT	CATSRDFATDSPLHF
TRBV6-4	.	.	TRBJ1-5	TGTGCCAGCAGTCGGGACTTCAATCAGCCCCAGCATTTT	CASSRDFNQPQHF
TRBV6-1	.	.	TRBJ1-4	TGTGCCAGCAGAAAAGGGGAAACTGTTTTT	CASRKGETVF
TRBV6-5	.	TRBD1	TRBJ1-2	TGTGCCAGCAGTCCAGGGGGAATCTATGGCTACACCTTC	CASSPGGIYGYTF
TRBV27	.	TRBD1	TRBJ1-6	TGTGCCAGCAGTTTACGACAGGGTTCAATGACCTATAATTCACCCCTCCACTTT	CASSLRQGSMTYNSPLHF
TRBV14	.	TRBD2	TRBJ2-5	TGTGCCAGCAGCCAATATCAAGGACTAGCGGGGGGGCCGTTGATGTCGGAGACCCAGTACTTC	CASSQYQGLAGGPLMSETQYF
TRBV4-1	few	.	TRBJ1-6	TGCGCCAGCAGCAGGGGCTATAATTCACCCCTCCACTTT	CASSRGYNSPLHF
TRBV6-1	.	.	TRBJ2-1	TGTGCCAGCAGTGCCCCTCAGGAGGATGAGCAGTTCTTC	CASSAPQEDEQFF
TRBV11-2	.	.	TRBJ2-1	TGTGCCAGCAGCTTAGATCCCGCAGTCAGTGAGCAGTTCTTC	CASSLDPAVSEQFF
TRBV6-1	.	TRBD2	TRBJ2-7	TGTGCCAGCTCAAGGACTAGCGGGGGGGGCTACGAGCAGTACTTC	CASSRTSGGGYEQYF
TRBV18	.	TRBD1	TRBJ1-2	TGTGCCAGCTCATCGGACAGGGCTGGCTACACCTTC	CASSSDRAGYTF
TRBV19	.	.	TRBJ1-1	TGTGCCAGCGCCCAGACAGGTTGGGGAGCTTTCTTT	CASAQTGWGAFF
TRBV13	.	.	TRBJ2-7	TGTGCCAGCGGAAGGACAGCCCGGGGCCCCTACGAGCAGTACTTC	CASGRTARGPYEQYF
TRBV5-8	.	.	TRBJ2-3	TGTGCCAGCAGCTCTGCGCTTCATACGCAGTATTTT	CASSSALHTQYF
TRBV19	.	.	TRBJ2-1	TGTGCCAGTAGTATCGTGGACAGTAGAGCCAATGAGCAGTTCTTC	CASSIVDSRANEQFF
TRBV4-1	.	TRBD1	TRBJ1-4	TGCGCCAGCAGCCAAGGACTCGGGACAGGGAATGAAAAACTGTTTTTT	CASSQGLGTGNEKLFF
TRBV5-1	.	TRBD1	TRBJ2-7	TGCGCCAGCAGCTTGGGGGACAGAAATTACGAGCAGTACTTC	CASSLGDRNYEQYF
TRBV20-1	.	.	TRBJ1-1	TGCAGTGCTAGAGGCCTGCTTGAGGCTTTCTTT	CSARGLLEAFF
TRBV10-2	.	.	TRBJ1-5	TGCGCCAGCAGTGACTTATCAGGGCCCCAGCATTTT	CASSDLSGPQHF
TRBV5-1	.	TRBD1	TRBJ1-2	TGCGCCAGCAGCTTGGCCGGCGGACAGGGCTATGGCTACACCTTC	CASSLAGGQGYGYTF
TRBV11-3	.	.	TRBJ2-5	TGTGCCACCCCGGGGACCCAGTACTTC	CATPGTQYF
TRBV27	.	TRBD1	TRBJ2-7	TGTGCCAGCAGTTTAATAAGGGGGCACGGATACGAGCAGTACTTC	CASSLIRGHGYEQYF
TRBV25-1	.	.	TRBJ1-1	TGTGCCAGCAGTGTTGGGGGAGGCACTGAAGCTTTCTTT	CASSVGGGTEAFF
TRBV20-1	.	.	TRBJ2-7	TGCAGTGCTAGTTCCGTCTACGAGCAGTACTTC	CSASSVYEQYF
TRBV10-3	.	.	TRBJ2-2	TGTGCCATAAGCCTTTCTGACACCGGGGAGCTGTTTTTT	CAISLSDTGELFF
TRBV27	once	TRBD2	TRBJ2-2	TGTGCCAGCAGCCGTAGCGGGGGCGGGGAGCTGTTTTTT	CASSRSGGGELFF
TRBV6-4	.	TRBD1	TRBJ1-2	TGTGCCAGCAGGGGACAGGGGGCTTATGGCTACACCTTC	CASRGQGAYGYTF
TRBV5-1	.	TRBD1	TRBJ1-1	TGCGCCAGCAGCTTGGCCTCTGTGGGACAGGCGAGCACTGAAGCTTTCTTT	CASSLASVGQASTEAFF
TRBV10-3	.	TRBD1	TRBJ1-4	TGTGCCATCAGCAGGGGGGACAGTACTAATGAAAAACTGTTTTTT	CAISRGDSTNEKLFF
TRBV7-2	.	.	TRBJ2-5	TGTGCCAGCAGCTTAGACCGGCTAGCGTTCGGGGAGACCCAGTACTTC	CASSLDRLAFGETQYF
TRBV7-9	once	TRBD1	TRBJ1-1	TGTGCCAGCAGCTTTGGCGACAGGGCCACTGAAGCTTTCTTT	CASSFGDRATEAFF
TRBV6-4	.	TRBD2	TRBJ2-1	TGTGCCAGCAGCAGAGCAGGGACTAGCGGACACAATGAGCAGTTCTTC	CASSRAGTSGHNEQFF
TRBV9	.	.	TRBJ1-1	TGTGCCAGCAGCGTAGGCGGGGCTGGGACTGAAGCTTTCTTT	CASSVGGAGTEAFF
TRBV9	.	TRBD2	TRBJ2-1	TGTGCCAGCAGCCCAGAGGGACGTCCGGGACTACCTAACAATGAGCAGTTCTTC	CASSPEGRPGLPNNEQFF
TRBV4-1	.	.	TRBJ1-2	TGCGCCAGCAGCCAAGAAGGAGAAAACACTTTCTATGGCTACACCTTC	CASSQEGENTFYGYTF
TRBV15	.	TRBD2	TRBJ2-1	TGTGCCACCAGCACCGGACTAGCGGGGGGAACCTACAATGAGCAGTTCTTC	CATSTGLAGGTYNEQFF
TRBV7-9	.	.	TRBJ2-7	TGTGCCAGCAGCGTGGGCAGCGAGCAGTACTTC	CASSVGSEQYF